This paragraph covers one T cell receptor beta chain sequence. No cognate antigen has been identified for it. No much larger clonotype is one base removed from it; base qualities were not supplied. Library preparation employed RT-PCR. The sequencer was an Illumina HiSeq 2500. Using fastp at Q25 and MiXCR, TCRdb reprocessed the public reads and kept productive beta chains. Rows with one shared CDR3 protein collapse into an entry with the most common genes and DNA. Here the sample has about 800,000 distinct CDR3 sequences; 21% occur a single time. The ten largest clones capture about 9.4% of the sample. V is clipped by 6 bases and J by 7 bases, and the sequence between their germline boundaries is 12 bases long. From cysteine to phenylalanine, the CDR3 is 12 amino acids long. CDR3 DNA only is kept here, 36 bases in frame from base 1. This record comes from a study of response to subunit inactivated influenza vaccine listed by TCRdb under 2018. For context, the study as a whole: Deep quantitative T cell receptor repertoire profiling was used in the study to track responses to a trivalent subunit inactivated influenza vaccine. Here is what the overall study found, with its caveats: It was suggested by the authors that each seasonal influenza vaccination may recruit only a limited number of new T cells.

The specimen was PBMCs from blood, collected around 5 days after vaccination. This sequence was found in a man aged 45-65 years who received an inactivated influenza vaccine. Donor details come from another sample of the same person, matched by shared clones. The chain was built from TRBV12-3 or TRBV12-4 and TRBJ2-5, with the D gene too uncertain to name. The bases read TGTGCCAGCAGGCCCAGTACGGGGACCCAGTACTTC. This codes for CASRPSTGTQYF.